This T cell receptor beta chain was found in a study of tumor-infiltrating lymphocytes in oesophageal squamous cell carcinoma. V lost 5 bases, J lost 2 bases, and 2 bases lay in between. Germline CDR1 and CDR2: MNHGY and SAAAGT. The CDR3 runs to 11 residues. TCRdb re-called the PCR reads with MiXCR, one entry per CDR3 protein. The sample contains about 17,000 distinct CDR3 sequences, around two fifths of which appear only once. This TCR was sampled from a female donor with esophageal squamous cell carcinoma. Sequences were obtained from normal esophageal tissue next to the tumor. The V call is TRBV6-8, the J call TRBJ2-3, with unresolved D. CDR3 nucleotide sequence: TGTGCCAGCAGTATCACAGATACGCAGTATTTT. Protein: CASSITDTQYF.